This passage covers 21 T cell receptor beta chains from one sample sequenced in a study of cytomegalovirus exposure and HLA in healthy donors. This PCR relied on a set of 60 Vbeta primers and 13 Jbeta primers. The table came from immunoSEQ multiplex PCR; TCRdb's copy has only in-frame clones and leaves some out. The sample lists about 130,000 clones, approximately 85% occurring once. Input material: PBMCs. The receptors originated from a boy aged 5-17 years in good health and CMV-seronegative.

The chain carries TRBV4-3 and TRBJ2-1; D might be TRBD1 (6 bases). Trimming shortened V by 4 bases and J by 9 bases, and 13 bases separated the two germline ends. This CDR3 is 13 amino acids long. Per the germline V gene, CDR1 is LGHNA and CDR2 is YSLEER. The DNA for the CDR3 is TGCGCCAGCAGCCTTAACAGGGACATTGAGCAGTTCTTC. Residues: CASSLNRDIEQFF.

J is TRBJ1-1 and V is TRBV5-1, with 8 bases aligning to TRBD1. Germline CDR1 SGHRS, CDR2 YFSETQ. CDR3 size: 15 residues. V shed 4 bases and J 3 bases; nucleotides not matched to a gene: 8. CDR3 nucleotides: TGCGCCAGCAGCACGCAAAACAGGGGGGACACTGAAGCTTTCTTT. Translating it yields CASSTQNRGDTEAFF.

This sequence joins TRBV7-2 and TRBJ1-5; 7 nucleotides match TRBD1. The CDR3 contains 15 residues. Germline V gene data show CDR1 as SGHTA and CDR2 as FQGNSA. Trimming cost V 5 bases and J 0 bases; bases outside gene matches: 4. The CDR3 loop is CASSLTGDSNQPQHF. CDR3 nucleotide sequence: TGTGCCAGCAGCCTAACAGGGGATAGCAATCAGCCCCAGCATTTT.

The chain combines TRBV5-4 with TRBJ1-6; D uncertain. The CDR3 loop spans 12 amino acids. The germline CDR1 and CDR2 sequences are SGHNT and YYREEE (reference sequence). V lost 3 bases, J lost 10 bases, and 8 bases lay in between. The CDR3 nucleotides read TGTGCCAGCAGCTCGTCGGAGTCACCCCTCCACTTT. Its translation: CASSSSESPLHF.

This chain joins TRBV2 and TRBJ2-7; D might be TRBD1 (6 bases). Trimming shortened V by 6 bases and J by 4 bases, and 10 bases separated the two germline ends. CDR3 size: 12 residues. From germline, CDR1 is SNHLY and CDR2 FYNNEI. The CDR3, as DNA: TGTGCCAGCAGCATACAGGGTTACGAGCAGTACTTC. This codes for CASSIQGYEQYF.

J is TRBJ1-6 and V is TRBV2; the D gene is possibly TRBD1 (6 bases). Trimming cost V 7 bases and J 5 bases, with 15 bases left between them. This CDR3 spans 15 amino acids. Germline-derived CDR1 and CDR2 are SNHLY and FYNNEI. The CDR3 DNA sequence: TGTGCCAGCACCCGAAGGGGACAAGATAATTCACCCCTCCACTTT. Translated, it gives CASTRRGQDNSPLHF.

The rearrangement links TRBV6-6 to TRBJ1-4, with 7 bases that match TRBD1. Germline V gene sequence: CDR1 MNHNY, CDR2 SVGAGI (reference sequence). The CDR3 is 15 residues long. The V and J ends lost 5 bases and 7 bases, in that order; junction bases with no gene match: 10. The CDR3 protein is CASSAQGGQSEKLFF. CDR3 bases: TGTGCCAGCAGTGCCCAGGGGGGTCAAAGTGAAAAACTGTTTTTT.

The chain is built from TRBV2 and TRBJ2-1; TRBD2 might be the D (6 bases). Per germline, CDR1 SNHLY and CDR2 FYNNEI. Deletions cut 6 bases from V and 10 bases from J, with 10 bases between. The CDR3 is made up of 11 amino acids. Here the CDR3 DNA reads TGTGCCAGCAGGTCGGGGGAGGAGCAGTTCTTC. Translating gives CASRSGEEQFF.

This clone occurred once. The chain uses TRBV27 and TRBJ2-7; perhaps TRBD2 as D (6 bases). Trimming removed 2 bases at V and 6 bases at J, with 14 bases between. Germline V lookup: CDR1 MNHEY, CDR2 SMNVEV (reference sequence). This CDR3 spans 14 amino acids. CDR3: CASSLSRAAGEQYF. The CDR3 nucleotides read TGTGCCAGCAGTTTAAGCAGGGCAGCGGGCGAGCAGTACTTC.

The chain combines TRBV5-4 with TRBJ2-7, with 9 bases fitting TRBD1. After removal of 2 bases from V and 7 bases from J, the junction contained 10 bases not matched to a gene. CDR1 SGHNT and CDR2 YYREEE come from the germline V gene (reference sequence). This CDR3 comprises 15 residues. This CDR3 reads CASSLRTGEPSEQYF. For the CDR3, the DNA is TGTGCCAGCAGCTTACGGACAGGGGAGCCTAGTGAGCAGTACTTC.

CDR3 nucleotide sequence: TGTGCCATCAGTGGTGTAGGGGTCGCCTACAATGAGCAGTTCTTC. Protein product: CAISGVGVAYNEQFF. The V and J genes are TRBV10-3 and TRBJ2-1, with D perhaps TRBD1 (5 bases). This CDR3 region has 15 residues. CDR1 and CDR2 from the germline V gene are ENHRY and SYGVKD. V was clipped by 4 bases and J by 2 bases, with 12 bases between them.

CDR3 amino acids: CASRLAGQNIQYF. The CDR3 DNA reads as TGCGCCAGCAGACTAGCGGGACAAAACATTCAGTACTTC. The chain joins TRBV4-3 to TRBJ2-4; 10 nucleotides align to TRBD2. The CDR3 is 13 residues long. Germline CDR1 reads LGHNA; CDR2 reads YSLEER. The junction had 1 base not matched to a gene; V was cut back by 6 bases and J by 5 bases.

The count of this clone is one. This chain links TRBV14 with TRBJ2-7; possibly TRBD2 for D (6 bases). CDR3 size: 15 residues. Germline loops: CDR1 SGHDN, CDR2 FVKESK. Trimming removed 3 bases from V and 3 bases from J, with 15 bases in between. DNA of the CDR3: TGTGCCAGCAGCCAGGGAGGATCCGAATTCTACGAGCAGTACTTC. Protein: CASSQGGSEFYEQYF. Full variable domain (outside the CDR3, taken from reference TRBV14 and TRBJ2-7): EAGVTQFPSHSVIEKGQTVTLRCDPISGHDNLYWYRRVMGKEIKFLLHFVKESKQDESGMPNNRFLAERTGGTYSTLKVQPAELEDSGVYFCASSQGGSEFYEQYFGPGTRLTVT.

The V gene is TRBV19, the J gene TRBJ1-3; maybe TRBD1 (5 bases). Per the germline V gene, CDR1 is LNHDA and CDR2 is SQIVND (reference sequence). This CDR3 is 17 amino acids long. V gave up 7 bases and J gave up 0 bases, with 19 bases separating them. This CDR3 is CASIRSPTDYSGNTIYF. The CDR3 DNA reads as TGTGCCAGTATTCGGTCCCCGACAGATTACTCTGGAAACACCATATATTTT. The full variable domain, in which reference TRBV19 and TRBJ1-3 provide the parts outside the CDR3, is DGGITQSPKYLFRKEGQNVTLSCEQNLNHDAMYWYRQDPGQGLRLIYYSQIVNDFQKGDIAEGYSVSREKKESFPLTVTSAQKNPTAFYLCASIRSPTDYSGNTIYFGEGSWLTVV.

V is TRBV7-2 and J is TRBJ2-3; D not certain. Trimming took off 5 bases at V and 6 bases at J, with 12 bases between the two ends. The CDR3 runs 13 residues. Germline values: CDR1 SGHTA, CDR2 FQGNSA. CDR3 sequence reads: CASSPQDTDTQYF. As DNA, the CDR3 is TGTGCCAGCAGCCCCCAAGACACCGATACGCAGTATTTT. The variable domain in full, with the rest retrieved from reference TRBV7-2 and TRBJ2-3, is GAGVSQSPSNKVTEKGKDVELRCDPISGHTALYWYRQSLGQGLEFLIYFQGNSAPDKSGLPSDRFSAERTGGSVSTLTIQRTQQEDSAVYLCASSPQDTDTQYFGPGTRLTVL.

This clone has just a few counts. This rearrangement joins TRBV5-1 to TRBJ2-3, with 7 bases fitting TRBD2. Germline V lookup: CDR1 SGHRS, CDR2 YFSETQ. This CDR3 spans 15 amino acids. V lost 0 bases to trimming and J lost 0 bases; unmatched junction nucleotides: 1. DNA for the CDR3: TGCGCCAGCAGCTTGGTTAGCGGGAGCACAGATACGCAGTATTTT. Translated: CASSLVSGSTDTQYF.

This clone was seen a single time. The chain links TRBV5-6 to TRBJ2-5; D might be TRBD1 (6 bases). The germline V and J ends were trimmed by 6 bases and 5 bases, with 14 bases remaining between them. Germline V gene sequence: CDR1 SGHDT, CDR2 YYEEEE. CDR3 length equals 13 residues. The CDR3 sequence is CASMGNRAETQYF. The CDR3 DNA reads TGTGCCAGCATGGGCAACAGGGCTGAGACCCAGTACTTC.

The chain uses TRBV6-5 and TRBJ2-2; weak D call: TRBD2 (5 bases). Germline V lookup: CDR1 MNHEY, CDR2 SVGAGI. Between the trimmed V and J ends, which lost 6 bases and 6 bases, there was a span of 8 bases. CDR3 length equals 12 residues. The CDR3 sequence is CASRKEAGELFF. As DNA, the CDR3 is TGTGCCAGCAGAAAGGAGGCCGGGGAGCTGTTTTTT.

The chain uses TRBV5-1 and TRBJ2-1; 16 nucleotides align to TRBD2. After removal of 4 bases from V and 9 bases from J, the junction contained 7 bases not matched to a gene. Germline V lookup: CDR1 SGHRS, CDR2 YFSETQ. The CDR3 consists of 16 residues. The CDR3 DNA follows: TGCGCCAGCAGCGGCGGGACTAGCGGGAGGGCTGGTGAGCAGTTCTTC. Amino acid sequence: CASSGGTSGRAGEQFF.

The table lists this clone with a count of one. This chain joins TRBV29-1 and TRBJ2-7; no firm D call. CDR3 size: 15 residues. Germline values: CDR1 SQVTM, CDR2 ANQGSEA. The V gene lost 3 bases and the J gene lost 4 bases, with 19 bases spanning the gap. Written as DNA, the CDR3 is TGCAGCGTTGAGGAACCGGGTCTCGGATCATACGAGCAGTACTTC. Its translation is CSVEEPGLGSYEQYF.

The chain combines TRBV10-3 with TRBJ2-5, with TRBD1 as a possible D gene (6 bases). Deletions cut 0 bases from V and 5 bases from J, with 13 bases between. The CDR3 has 15 amino acids. CDR1 ENHRY and CDR2 SYGVKD come from the germline V gene. The CDR3 nucleotides read TGTGCCATCAGTGAGTCTAATGGGGGCGCGGAGACCCAGTACTTC. The encoded protein is CAISESNGGAETQYF.